Given below is one T cell receptor beta chain in context. These data come from a study of beta chain features in type 1 diabetes. What was sequenced were expressed TCRB transcripts, since all of the isolated RNA had been reverse transcribed. Sequencing was performed with immunoSEQ multiplex PCR; in TCRdb, only in-frame clones are kept and a portion is missing. The sample gives about 620,000 clones, around 15% of which show up once; about 0.086% is in the top ten. Stem cell-like memory, regulatory, central memory and naive CD4+ cells were sorted via CD45RO/CCR7/CD25/CD127/CD95/CD27. This CDR3 is built from 17 residues. Trimming cost V 4 bases and J 2 bases; bases outside gene matches: 12. Germline V gene data show CDR1 as MGHRA and CDR2 as YSYEKL.

This TCR derives from a man in his late teens or twenties in good health. Material for sequencing was naive CD4+ T cells from blood. The rearrangement uses TRBV4-1 and TRBJ2-7; 9 bases are shared with TRBD2. The CDR3 loop reads CASSRLMVAGAPYEQYF. The CDR3 coding sequence is TGCGCCAGCAGCCGCCTAATGGTAGCGGGAGCGCCCTACGAGCAGTACTTC.